This T cell receptor beta chain originates from a study of regulatory T cells in long-lasting Graves disease. General study results and limits: Lower TCR diversity was seen in persistent Graves' patients than in newly diagnosed ones. It was peripheral blood alone, not thyroid tissue, that was studied.

The CDR3 totals 15 residues. Per the germline V gene, CDR1 is MDHEN and CDR2 is SYDVKM. Trimming took off 8 bases at V and 3 bases at J, with 19 bases between the two ends. This clonotype was counted at least ten times. No antigen is known for it. Time point defined: persistent/refractory GD, antithyroid drugs over 5 years with positive TRAb. The TCR library was prepared using RNA isolated from PBMCs. Sequencing libraries for TCR beta were prepared with iRepertoire HTBI primers and Arm-PCR of CDR3 regions. Under the authors' procedure: Sample data revealed approximately 62 TRBV and more than 13 TRBJ segments. TCRdb analysed the multiplex PCR reads with MiXCR anew, one entry per CDR3 protein. For this entry, the V and J calls and clone size follow TCRdb and not the study's own pipeline. The table shows under 500,000 distinct CDR3 sequences, with less than 25% occurring only once.

The sequences come from peripheral blood mononuclear cells (PBMCs), collected when the disease was refractory, from a patient treated with antithyroid drugs. This receptor was identified in a female donor with Graves disease. The V call is TRBV28, the J call TRBJ1-2; D might be TRBD1 (5 bases). The CDR3 loop is CASGGAHLGDYGYTF. In nucleotides, the CDR3 is TGTGCCAGCGGAGGGGCCCATCTGGGAGACTATGGCTACACCTTC.